The T cell receptor beta chain described here comes from a study of T-cell memory formation after mild COVID-19. Notes on the study in general: Clones from the second wave (peaking day 37) had unconfirmed SARS-CoV-2 specificity. Contracting clones localized mainly to CM and EM when CD4+ and mainly to EMRA when CD8+. Within pre-infection memory, some responding clones were found, suggesting cross-reactive memory joined.

The CDR3 sequence is 16 residues long. V dropped 2 bases and J dropped 9; count of bases not matched to a gene: 11. CDR1 and CDR2 (germline): SEHNR, FQNEAQ (reference sequence). Constant-segment-primed 5'RACE gave TCR alpha and TCR beta cDNA libraries with sample barcodes and UMIs. From the 5' RACE reads, TCRdb called clonotypes with MiXCR, one entry per CDR3 protein. Among about 320,000 distinct CDR3 sequences listed, roughly 13% were seen once. This clonotype was detected a few times. Antigen specificity is unknown. Source material: PBMCs or a T cell subset sorted from them (not recorded which). This sequence originates from a man between 18 and 35 years old who had mild COVID-19 (a few samples of this study predate the infection). Cell type and time point are not known. The chain has TRBV7-9 and TRBJ1-4, with 8 bases that match TRBD1. Here the CDR3 reads CASSLPGQGLDQKLFF. The CDR3 DNA follows: TGTGCCAGCAGCTTACCCGGACAGGGTTTGGACCAAAAACTGTTTTTT.